The 18 T cell receptor beta chains reported below all come from one sample, sequenced in a study of T-cell reconstitution after alpha-beta-depleted transplantation in children. Unique molecular identifiers tagged the TCRbeta library. TCRdb re-called the PCR reads through MiXCR, storing one row per CDR3 protein. The table includes around 400,000 distinct CDR3 sequences, around 21% detected once. Source: PBMCs from the stem cell graft donor, taken from the stem cell graft. The receptors come from a human donor who donated a stem cell graft to a child with acute myeloid leukemia.

The rearrangement joins TRBV12-3 or TRBV12-4 to TRBJ1-5; D unresolved. The CDR3 has 13 residues. Trimming left V 5 bases short and J 9 bases short, with 14 bases between. The CDR3 sequence: CASSPTYPGPQHF. The CDR3 DNA sequence: TGTGCCAGCAGTCCCACATACCCCGGGCCCCAGCATTTT.

The gene calls are TRBV5-6 and TRBJ2-3; a weak D match, TRBD2 (5 bases). CDR1 and CDR2 from the germline V gene are SGHDT and YYEEEE. The CDR3 runs 15 residues. The V end was cut by 4 bases, the J end by 2 bases, with 14 bases between. The CDR3 bases are TGTGCCAGCAGCACTAGGGCACTGGCCACAGATACGCAGTATTTT. Its translation is CASSTRALATDTQYF.

This clonotype appeared many times. The chain is built from TRBV20-1 and TRBJ2-1; D not resolved. Per the germline V gene, CDR1 is DFQATT and CDR2 is SNEGSKA (reference sequence). CDR3 length: 15 amino acids. Between the trimmed V and J ends, which lost 0 bases and 0 bases, there was a span of 9 bases. The CDR3 coding sequence is TGCAGTGCTAGAGACCCGTCTAGCTCCTACAATGAGCAGTTCTTC. Translated: CSARDPSSSYNEQFF.

In this sample, this clonotype turned up a few times. The chain carries TRBV20-1 and TRBJ2-1; D ambiguous. Trimming removed 6 bases at V and 5 bases at J, with 17 bases between. The CDR3 consists of 14 residues. Germline CDR1 DFQATT, CDR2 SNEGSKA (reference sequence). In nucleotides, the CDR3 is TGCAGTGCCACGGACCCCAGTGGACACAATGAGCAGTTCTTC. This translates into CSATDPSGHNEQFF.

The CDR3 here is CASSSDRVNEKLFF. CDR3 coding DNA: TGTGCCAGCAGCTCGGACAGGGTTAATGAAAAACTGTTTTTT. The V and J genes are TRBV11-1 and TRBJ1-4, with 8 bases fitting TRBD1. The CDR3 has 14 amino acids. The V segment lost 4 bases and the J segment 4 bases; nucleotides outside the gene matches: 2. Germline CDR1 reads SGHAT; CDR2 reads FQDESV (reference sequence).

The chain has TRBV5-1 and TRBJ2-2; 10 nucleotides align to TRBD2. Per germline, CDR1 SGHRS and CDR2 YFSETQ. Losses at the gene ends were 0 bases for V and 6 bases for J; bases not matched to a gene: 2. The CDR3 runs 15 residues. The CDR3 DNA reads TGCGCCAGCAGCTTGGCTAGCGGGAGCCCCGGGGAGCTGTTTTTT. Its translation: CASSLASGSPGELFF.

The chain couples TRBV5-5 to TRBJ2-1; TRBD1 aligns across 7 bases. This CDR3 comprises 12 residues. Germline V lookup: CDR1 SGHKS, CDR2 YYEKEE (reference sequence). The V and J ends lost 4 bases and 10 bases, in that order; junction bases with no gene match: 5. CDR3 amino acids: CASSQTGKEQFF. CDR3 bases: TGTGCCAGCAGCCAGACAGGGAAGGAGCAGTTCTTC.

CDR3 residues: CSARTRSYEQYF. The CDR3, as DNA: TGCAGTGCGAGGACGCGCTCCTACGAGCAGTACTTC. This rearrangement joins TRBV20-1 to TRBJ2-7; no clear D gene. The ends were cut back, 6 bases at V and 0 bases at J, with 9 bases in the middle. This CDR3 comprises 12 residues. Germline CDR1 is DFQATT and CDR2 is SNEGSKA (reference sequence).

This clonotype was observed many times. V and J are TRBV29-1 and TRBJ1-1, with 8 bases lining up with TRBD1. This CDR3 has 13 amino acids. Germline CDR1 reads SQVTM; CDR2 reads ANQGSEA. Unmatched junction bases numbered 8, after V lost 6 bases and J lost 5 bases. This CDR3 is CSVTTGGGTEAFF. In nucleotides, the CDR3 is TGCAGCGTCACAACAGGGGGAGGGACTGAAGCTTTCTTT.

This clonotype was counted ten times or more. V and J are TRBV6-1 and TRBJ2-1; 11 bases align to TRBD1. Germline loops: CDR1 MNHNS, CDR2 SASEGT. This CDR3 has 15 residues. V lost 10 bases and J lost 9; bases outside the gene matches: 14. CDR3 DNA sequence: TGTGCCACGCGAACACCGGGACAGGGGGTTGGTGAGCAGTTCTTC. It specifies CATRTPGQGVGEQFF.

This clonotype was counted ten times or more. The J gene is TRBJ2-7, the V gene TRBV20-1; D is ambiguous. The CDR3 totals 12 residues. The germline V gene encodes CDR1 DFQATT and CDR2 SNEGSKA (reference sequence). Trimming removed 0 bases from V and 4 bases from J, with 7 bases in between. The DNA for the CDR3 is TGCAGTGCTAGAGATAACCGATACGAGCAGTACTTC. Residues: CSARDNRYEQYF.

This clonotype appeared a few times. This chain uses TRBV7-2 with TRBJ2-7; either TRBD1 or TRBD2 may fit D (5 bases each). V lost 5 bases and J 5 bases, leaving 16 bases between the germline ends. Germline V CDR1 and CDR2: SGHTA, FQGNSA. The CDR3 covers 14 residues. The CDR3 DNA reads as TGTGCCAGCAGCCACCTTGTACGAGGGGACGAGCAGTACTTC. Its protein is CASSHLVRGDEQYF.

This clonotype has ten or more counts. The chain has TRBV10-3 and TRBJ2-3, with D perhaps TRBD2 (5 bases). The CDR3 length is 15 residues. From germline, CDR1 is ENHRY and CDR2 SYGVKD. Trimming removed 2 bases at V and 2 bases at J, with 11 bases between. This chain's CDR3 is CAISEEGPSTDTQYF. As DNA, the CDR3 is TGTGCCATCAGTGAGGAGGGTCCTTCCACAGATACGCAGTATTTT.

This chain connects TRBV11-2 to TRBJ2-3, with 11 bases that match TRBD2. The junction had 9 bases not matched to a gene; V was cut back by 1 base and J by 0 bases. There are 19 residues in the CDR3. CDR1 and CDR2 (germline): SGHAT, FQNNGV. The DNA for the CDR3 is TGTGCCAGCAGCTTAGTTCGGCTAGCGGGAGGAACTAGCACAGATACGCAGTATTTT. This translates into CASSLVRLAGGTSTDTQYF.

This clonotype was seen once. The chain employs TRBV7-2 and TRBJ2-6, with D possibly being TRBD2 (5 bases). The CDR3 runs 16 residues. Germline CDR1 and CDR2: SGHTA and FQGNSA. The V and J ends lost 4 bases and 3 bases respectively, with 13 bases between them. CDR3 in DNA: TGTGCCAGCAGCTCCTCGGGAATGTATGGGGCCAACGTCCTGACTTTC. Protein sequence: CASSSSGMYGANVLTF.

V gene TRBV7-9 combines with J gene TRBJ2-1; unclear D gene. CDR3 length: 12 amino acids. From germline, CDR1 is SEHNR and CDR2 FQNEAQ (reference sequence). V was pared by 1 base and J by 12 bases, with 10 bases between. The CDR3 here is CASSLGEGGQFF. In DNA form, the CDR3 reads TGTGCCAGCAGCTTAGGGGAAGGTGGGCAGTTCTTC.

This chain joins TRBV6-2 or TRBV6-3 and TRBJ1-1; D remains unclear. Germline CDR1 MNHEY, CDR2 SVGEGT. This CDR3 has 14 amino acids. The V end lost 6 bases, the J end lost 0 bases, and 11 bases lay between the germline ends. The CDR3 sequence: CASRETVMNTEAFF. In DNA form, the CDR3 reads TGTGCCAGCAGGGAGACGGTAATGAACACTGAAGCTTTCTTT.

This chain links TRBV5-1 with TRBJ1-2; D may be TRBD1 (5 bases). The CDR3 spans 16 residues. CDR1 and CDR2 from the germline V gene are SGHRS and YFSETQ. V gave up 0 bases and J gave up 3 bases, with 15 bases separating them. In DNA form, the CDR3 reads TGCGCCAGCAGCTTGGTTTTCGCAGGGAGCGACTATGGCTACACCTTC. Protein sequence: CASSLVFAGSDYGYTF.